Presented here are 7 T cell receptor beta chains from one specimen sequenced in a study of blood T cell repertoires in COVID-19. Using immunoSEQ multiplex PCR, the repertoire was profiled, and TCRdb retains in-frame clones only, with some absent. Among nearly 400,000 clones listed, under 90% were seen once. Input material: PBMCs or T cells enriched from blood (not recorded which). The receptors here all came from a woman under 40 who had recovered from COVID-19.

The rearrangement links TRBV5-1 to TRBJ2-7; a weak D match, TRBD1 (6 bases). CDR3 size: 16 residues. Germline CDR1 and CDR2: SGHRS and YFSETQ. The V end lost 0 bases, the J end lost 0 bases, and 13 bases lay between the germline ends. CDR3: CASSLDGQSSSYEQYF. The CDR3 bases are TGCGCCAGCAGCTTGGACGGACAGAGCAGCTCCTACGAGCAGTACTTC. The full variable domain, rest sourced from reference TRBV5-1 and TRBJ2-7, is KAGVTQTPRYLIKTRGQQVTLSCSPISGHRSVSWYQQTPGQGLQFLFEYFSETQRNKGNFPGRFSGRQFSNSRSEMNVSTLELGDSALYLCASSLDGQSSSYEQYFGPGTRLTVT.

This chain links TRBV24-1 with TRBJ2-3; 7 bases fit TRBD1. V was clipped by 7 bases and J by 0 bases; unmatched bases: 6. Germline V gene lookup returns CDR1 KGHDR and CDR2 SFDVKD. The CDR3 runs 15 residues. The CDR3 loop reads CATSRQGISTDTQYF. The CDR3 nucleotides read TGTGCCACCAGCAGACAGGGCATAAGCACAGATACGCAGTATTTT.

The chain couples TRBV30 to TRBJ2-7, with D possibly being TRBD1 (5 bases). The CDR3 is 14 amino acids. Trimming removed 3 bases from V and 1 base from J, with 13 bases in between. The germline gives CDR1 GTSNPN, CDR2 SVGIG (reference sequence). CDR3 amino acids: CAWSLVAGSYEQYF. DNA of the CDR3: TGTGCCTGGAGCCTAGTGGCAGGGTCCTACGAGCAGTACTTC.

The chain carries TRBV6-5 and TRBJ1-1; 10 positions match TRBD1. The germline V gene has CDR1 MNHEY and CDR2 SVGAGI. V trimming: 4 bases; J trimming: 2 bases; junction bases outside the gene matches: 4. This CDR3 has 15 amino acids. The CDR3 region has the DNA TGTGCCAGCAGTTCGACAGGGGGCTATAACACTGAAGCTTTCTTT. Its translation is CASSSTGGYNTEAFF.

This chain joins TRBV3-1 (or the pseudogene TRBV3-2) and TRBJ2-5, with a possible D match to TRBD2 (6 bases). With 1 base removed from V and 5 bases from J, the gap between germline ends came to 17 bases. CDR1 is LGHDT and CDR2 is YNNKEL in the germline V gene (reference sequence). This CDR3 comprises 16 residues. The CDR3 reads CASSQGQSSGRETQYF. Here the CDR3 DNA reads TGTGCCAGCAGCCAAGGGCAATCGTCTGGGAGGGAGACCCAGTACTTC.

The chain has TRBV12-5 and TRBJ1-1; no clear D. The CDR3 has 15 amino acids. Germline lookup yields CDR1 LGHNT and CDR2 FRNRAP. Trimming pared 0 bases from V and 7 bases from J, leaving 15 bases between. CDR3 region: CASGLVLSVEFEAFF. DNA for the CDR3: TGTGCTAGTGGTTTGGTATTGTCTGTAGAGTTTGAAGCTTTCTTT.

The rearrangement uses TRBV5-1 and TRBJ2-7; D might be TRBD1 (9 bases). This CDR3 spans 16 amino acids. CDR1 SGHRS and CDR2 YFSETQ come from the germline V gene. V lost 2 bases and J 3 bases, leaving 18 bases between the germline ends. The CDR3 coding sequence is TGCGCCAGCAGCTTCCGGGGGGGACAGGGCAACTACGAGCAGTACTTC. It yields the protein CASSFRGGQGNYEQYF.